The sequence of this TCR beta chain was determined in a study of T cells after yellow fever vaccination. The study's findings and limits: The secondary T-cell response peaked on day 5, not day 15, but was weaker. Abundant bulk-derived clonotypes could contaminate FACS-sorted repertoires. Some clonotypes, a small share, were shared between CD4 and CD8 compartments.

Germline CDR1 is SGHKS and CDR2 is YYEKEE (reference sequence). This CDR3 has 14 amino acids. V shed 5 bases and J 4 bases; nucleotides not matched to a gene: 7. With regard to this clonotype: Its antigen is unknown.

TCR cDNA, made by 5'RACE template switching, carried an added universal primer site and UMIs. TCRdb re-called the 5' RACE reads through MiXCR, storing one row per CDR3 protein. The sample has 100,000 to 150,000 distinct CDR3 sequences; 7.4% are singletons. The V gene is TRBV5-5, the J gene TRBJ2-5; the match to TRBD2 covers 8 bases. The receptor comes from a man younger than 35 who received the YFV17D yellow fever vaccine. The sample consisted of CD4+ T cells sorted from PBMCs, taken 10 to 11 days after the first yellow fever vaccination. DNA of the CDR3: TGTGCCAGCAGGTTCCGGGCGGGGGGAGAGACCCAGTACTTC. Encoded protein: CASRFRAGGETQYF.